The sample holds one count of the clone carrying this TCR beta chain. The antigen is undetermined. This sample was taken from a study of post-analysis software for immune sequencing data. Background on the study: There were relapsing-remitting, secondary progressive and progressive-relapsing multiple sclerosis among the disease courses included. General study points: Compared with controls, patients showed significantly lower normalized Chao1 diversity. The F measure placed samples prepared in the same batch into strongly shared clusters.

The authors incorporated unique molecular identifiers into the TCR beta cDNA libraries. One entry per CDR3 protein, called by TCRdb with MiXCR from the PCR reads. This table has 700,000 to 900,000 distinct CDR3 sequences, just over 45% appearing once. The specimen was blood. This TCR was sampled from a girl aged 5 to 17 with multiple sclerosis.

CDR3 region: CSVEGAASGYGYTF. CDR3 sequence (DNA): TGCAGCGTTGAGGGAGCCGCCTCAGGTTATGGCTACACCTTC. The chain is built from TRBV29-1 and TRBJ1-2; D call uncertain. The CDR3 runs to 14 residues. V lost 3 bases and J 5 bases, leaving 16 bases between the germline ends. Per the germline V gene, CDR1 is SQVTM and CDR2 is ANQGSEA. The whole variable domain, filled in from reference TRBV29-1 and TRBJ1-2, reads SAVISQKPSRDICQRGTSLTIQCQVDSQVTMMFWYRQQPGQSLTLIATANQGSEATYESGFVIDKFPISRPNLTFSTLTVSNMSPEDSSIYLCSVEGAASGYGYTFGSGTRLTVV.